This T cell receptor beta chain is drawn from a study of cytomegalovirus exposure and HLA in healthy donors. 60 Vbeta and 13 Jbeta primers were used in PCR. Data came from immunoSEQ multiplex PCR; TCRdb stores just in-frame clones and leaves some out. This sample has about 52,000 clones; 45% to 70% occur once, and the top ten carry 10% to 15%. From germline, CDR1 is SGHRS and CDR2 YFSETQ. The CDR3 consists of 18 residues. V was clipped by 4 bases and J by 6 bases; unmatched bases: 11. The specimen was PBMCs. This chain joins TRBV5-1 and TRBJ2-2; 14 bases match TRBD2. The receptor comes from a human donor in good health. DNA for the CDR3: TGCGCCAGCAGCACCGGGACTAGCGGGGGCAGTAGGGCCGGGGAGCTGTTTTTT. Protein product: CASSTGTSGGSRAGELFF.